This T cell receptor (beta chain) comes out of a study of blood T cell repertoires in COVID-19. As for the study in general: Samples representing acute and convalescent COVID-19 were sourced from the United States, Italy and Spain. From T cells, B-cell-depleted T cells, or PBMCs came the material, which was cDNA or gDNA.

With 7 bases removed from V and 1 base from J, the gap between germline ends came to 13 bases. Germline lookup yields CDR1 SNHLY and CDR2 FYNNEI. The CDR3 has 14 residues. The repertoire was sequenced with immunoSEQ multiplex PCR; TCRdb's copy has only in-frame clones and lacks some. The sample lists 150,000 to 250,000 clones, about 80% occurring once. Sequenced input: peripheral blood. The chain combines TRBV2 with TRBJ1-2, with a weak D call TRBD1 (5 bases). The clonotype was recovered from a human donor with acute or convalescent COVID-19. The donor label of this sample is uncertain. CDR3 residues: CASIRDSSNYGYTF. The CDR3 DNA follows: TGTGCCAGCATCAGAGACAGCAGTAACTATGGCTACACCTTC.